Shown below are 18 T cell receptor beta chains from a single sample sequenced in a study of T cell repertoires in cytomegalovirus infection. Using its own MiXCR run on the reads, TCRdb lists one record per CDR3 protein. The repertoire consists of 300,000 or so distinct CDR3 sequences, with about a quarter occurring once and the leading ten covering approximately 13%. The specimen sequenced was PBMCs. The origin of the receptors is a human donor in good health (CMV status not recorded). Some clones in this sample may be carry-over from other donors' samples.

The chain is built from TRBV7-2 and TRBJ1-5; D not certain. Germline V gene sequence: CDR1 SGHTA, CDR2 FQGNSA. The ends were cut back, 3 bases at V and 3 bases at J, with 12 bases in the middle. The CDR3 length is 15 residues. CDR3 in amino acids: CASSLFPGLNQPQHF. The CDR3 bases are TGTGCCAGCAGCTTGTTTCCGGGCCTCAATCAGCCCCAGCATTTT.

This clonotype was seen at least ten times. The genes are TRBV7-2 and TRBJ1-2, with D tentatively TRBD1 (5 bases). V lost 2 bases and J 4 bases, leaving 14 bases between the germline ends. CDR1 and CDR2 from the germline V gene are SGHTA and FQGNSA. The CDR3 length is 15 residues. CDR3 sequence reads: CASSLLGVPGYGYTF. DNA for the CDR3: TGTGCCAGCAGCTTATTAGGGGTACCCGGCTATGGCTACACCTTC.

In its sample, this clonotype was seen many times. This rearrangement joins TRBV28 to TRBJ2-7, with D unclear. The ends were cut back, 4 bases at V and 5 bases at J, with 18 bases in the middle. CDR1 and CDR2 from the germline V gene are MDHEN and SYDVKM. This CDR3 has 15 residues. CDR3 sequence: CASSSPGPRVDEQYF. For the CDR3, the DNA is TGTGCCAGCAGTTCCCCTGGACCGAGAGTGGACGAGCAGTACTTC.

J is TRBJ2-1 and V is TRBV7-3, with a possible D match to TRBD1 (6 bases). There are 15 residues in the CDR3. Looked up from germline, CDR1 is SGHTA and CDR2 is FQGTGA. Trimming cost V 0 bases and J 2 bases, with 8 bases left between them. For the CDR3, the DNA is TGTGCCAGCAGCTTAACCGGACAGCCCTACAATGAGCAGTTCTTC. It yields the protein CASSLTGQPYNEQFF. Complete variable domain (other parts from reference TRBV7-3 and TRBJ2-1): GAGVSQTPSNKVTEKGKYVELRCDPISGHTALYWYRQSLGQGPEFLIYFQGTGAADDSGLPNDRFFAVRPEGSVSTLKIQRTERGDSAVYLCASSLTGQPYNEQFFGPGTRLTVL.

Notes on this clonotype: A read error may explain this, as a much larger clone is one base away. The V and J genes are TRBV7-9 and TRBJ2-4; tentative D call: TRBD1 (5 bases). Trimming took 2 bases from V and 2 from J, leaving 7 bases between them. CDR3 length equals 14 residues. Germline V gives CDR1 SEHNR, CDR2 FQNEAQ (reference sequence). CDR3 protein: CASSLKGTKNIQYF. Here the CDR3 DNA reads TGTGCCAGCAGCTTAAAGGGGACCAAAAACATTCAGTACTTC. The whole variable domain, remainder taken from reference TRBV7-9 and TRBJ2-4, is DTGVSQNPRHKITKRGQNVTFRCDPISEHNRLYWYRQTLGQGPEFLTYFQNEAQLEKSRLLSDRFSAERPKGSFSTLEIQRTEQGDSAMYLCASSLKGTKNIQYFGAGTRLSVL.

V gene TRBV12-3 or TRBV12-4 combines with J gene TRBJ2-7, with 11 bases fitting TRBD1. J was trimmed by 6 bases and V by 4 bases; bases with no gene match: 5. The CDR3 has 14 amino acids. The CDR3 DNA sequence: TGTGCCAGCAGTTCCGGACAGGGGGCATGCGAGCAGTACTTC. Its protein is CASSSGQGACEQYF.

This rearrangement joins TRBV24-1 to TRBJ1-4; D remains unclear. Germline values: CDR1 KGHDR, CDR2 SFDVKD. The V end was cut by 8 bases, the J end by 8 bases, with 17 bases between. This CDR3 comprises 14 residues. DNA of the CDR3: TGTGCCACCACCCCGGGGATGACGGGGGAAAAACTGTTTTTT. Translated: CATTPGMTGEKLFF.

This clonotype was seen a handful of times. The chain joins TRBV20-1 to TRBJ2-1; the D is unclear. This CDR3 comprises 8 residues. The V gene's germline CDR1 is DFQATT and CDR2 SNEGSKA (reference sequence). CDR3 DNA sequence: TGCAGCATGGGAAGTCCGTTCTTC. It encodes CSMGSPFF.

In the case of this clonotype: One end of the junction fails to match germline, which may point to a read error. CDR3: CASSLAMRFNEKLFF. CDR3 bases: TGTGCCAGCAGCCTAGCGATGAGATTTAATGAAAAACTGTTTTTT. The chain employs TRBV7-2 and TRBJ1-4; D gene unclear. Germline V gene sequence: CDR1 SGHTA, CDR2 FQGNSA. This CDR3 comprises 15 residues.

V is TRBV28 and J is TRBJ2-7; TRBD2 agrees at 9 bases. In germline, CDR1 is MDHEN, CDR2 SYDVKM. Trimming at V came to 7 bases and at J to 5 bases, leaving 12 bases not matched to a gene. This CDR3 spans 15 amino acids. The CDR3 loop reads CASTTGAGGPNEQYF. CDR3 bases: TGTGCCAGCACCACGGGGGCGGGGGGGCCGAACGAGCAGTACTTC.

This clonotype came up a few times. This chain uses TRBV6-2 or TRBV6-3 with TRBJ1-5, with D perhaps TRBD1 (5 bases). The CDR3 sequence is 15 residues long. Germline CDR1 is MNHEY and CDR2 is SVGEGT. Between the trimmed V and J ends, which lost 0 bases and 9 bases, there was a span of 15 bases. The CDR3 loop is CASSYSGDARVPQHF. The CDR3 DNA reads TGTGCCAGCAGTTACTCAGGGGACGCCCGTGTGCCCCAGCATTTT.

This clonotype was recorded only once. The chain links TRBV2 to TRBJ2-1; D is ambiguous. V lost 3 bases and J lost 12, with 12 bases in between. Germline loops: CDR1 SNHLY, CDR2 FYNNEI. This CDR3 spans 12 amino acids. CDR3 nucleotide sequence: TGTGCCAGCAGTGATGAAGGAAGGCGGCAGTTCTTC. Protein: CASSDEGRRQFF.

The chain recombines TRBV7-2 with TRBJ1-2; weak D call: TRBD1 (5 bases). CDR1 and CDR2 (germline): SGHTA, FQGNSA. This CDR3 has 14 residues. V lost 5 bases and J 2 bases, leaving 12 bases between the germline ends. The CDR3 DNA reads as TGTGCCAGCAGCCAGCAGGGAACCAACTATGGCTACACCTTC. Its translation is CASSQQGTNYGYTF.

This clonotype was picked up many times. The chain links TRBV7-2 to TRBJ2-2; 15 bases are a match to TRBD2. J gave up 6 bases and V 1 base, and 6 bases lay outside the gene matches. CDR3 size: 18 residues. In germline, CDR1 is SGHTA, CDR2 FQGNSA. For the CDR3, the DNA is TGTGCCAGCAGCTTAGAAGGACTAGCGGGAGGGCCCCCCGGGGAGCTGTTTTTT. Translated, it gives CASSLEGLAGGPPGELFF. Full variable domain (remainder filled in from reference TRBV7-2 and TRBJ2-2): GAGVSQSPSNKVTEKGKDVELRCDPISGHTALYWYRQSLGQGLEFLIYFQGNSAPDKSGLPSDRFSAERTGGSVSTLTIQRTQQEDSAVYLCASSLEGLAGGPPGELFFGEGSRLTVL.

This chain joins TRBV20-1 and TRBJ2-5; D is perhaps TRBD2 (6 bases). V was trimmed by 1 base and J by 3 bases, leaving 9 bases between them. CDR1 and CDR2 from the germline V gene are DFQATT and SNEGSKA (reference sequence). The CDR3 is 13 amino acids. Here the CDR3 reads CSARVPGEETQYF. In DNA form, the CDR3 reads TGCAGTGCTAGAGTTCCGGGAGAAGAGACCCAGTACTTC.

V usage is TRBV6-1 and J usage is TRBJ2-3, with 7 bases matching TRBD2. The germline V gene encodes CDR1 MNHNS and CDR2 SASEGT. The CDR3 contains 14 residues. J was trimmed by 4 bases and V by 6 bases; bases with no gene match: 7. CDR3 in DNA: TGTGCCAGCAGCGGACTAGGGTCTGCAGATACGCAGTATTTT. The encoded protein is CASSGLGSADTQYF.

The chain is built from TRBV24-1 and TRBJ1-5; TRBD1 might be the D (5 bases). V gave up 4 bases and J gave up 7 bases, with 16 bases separating them. CDR3 length: 15 amino acids. Germline CDR1 is KGHDR and CDR2 is SFDVKD. CDR3 protein: CATSETGASGQPQHF. The CDR3, as DNA: TGTGCCACCAGTGAGACCGGGGCCTCGGGGCAGCCCCAGCATTTT.

In its sample, this clonotype was seen a few times. The rearrangement joins TRBV12-3 or TRBV12-4 to TRBJ2-3; 7 bases map to TRBD1. The CDR3 is made up of 13 amino acids. V was pared by 6 bases and J by 3 bases, with 3 bases of the junction left unmatched. The CDR3 is CASRKQGTDTQYF. CDR3 DNA sequence: TGTGCCAGCAGAAAACAGGGGACAGATACGCAGTATTTT.